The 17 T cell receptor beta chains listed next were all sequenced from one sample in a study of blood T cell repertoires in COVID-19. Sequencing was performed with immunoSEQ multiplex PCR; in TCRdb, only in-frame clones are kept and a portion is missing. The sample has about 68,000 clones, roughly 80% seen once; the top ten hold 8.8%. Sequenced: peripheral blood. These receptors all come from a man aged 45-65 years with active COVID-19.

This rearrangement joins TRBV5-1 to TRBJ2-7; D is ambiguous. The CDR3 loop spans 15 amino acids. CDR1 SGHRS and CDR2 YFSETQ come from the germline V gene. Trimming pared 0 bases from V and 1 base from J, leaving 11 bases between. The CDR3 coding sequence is TGCGCCAGCAGCTTGGGAGTGCCTAGATCCTACGAGCAGTACTTC. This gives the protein CASSLGVPRSYEQYF.

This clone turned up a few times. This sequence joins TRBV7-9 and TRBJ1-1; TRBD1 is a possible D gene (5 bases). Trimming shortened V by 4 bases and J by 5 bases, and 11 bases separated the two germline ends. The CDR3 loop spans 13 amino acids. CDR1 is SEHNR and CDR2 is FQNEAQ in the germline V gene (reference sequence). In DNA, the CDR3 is TGTGCCAGCAGCTGGGACGGGGGAACTGAAGCTTTCTTT. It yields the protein CASSWDGGTEAFF.

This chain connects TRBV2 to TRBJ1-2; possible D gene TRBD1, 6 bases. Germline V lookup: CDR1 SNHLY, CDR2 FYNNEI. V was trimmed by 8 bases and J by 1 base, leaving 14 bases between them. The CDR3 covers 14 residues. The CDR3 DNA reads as TGTGCCAGCCGAGGGGGGGCTTATAACTATGGCTACACCTTC. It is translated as CASRGGAYNYGYTF.

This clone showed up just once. The chain's CDR3 is CASSLVGGEFEQYF. CDR3 bases: TGTGCCAGCAGCTTAGTAGGGGGGGAATTCGAGCAGTACTTC. The gene calls are TRBV7-2 and TRBJ2-7, with D possibly being TRBD2 (7 bases). CDR3 length: 14 residues. V shed 1 base and J shed 6 bases, with 13 bases lying between them. Germline V gene data show CDR1 as SGHTA and CDR2 as FQGNSA.

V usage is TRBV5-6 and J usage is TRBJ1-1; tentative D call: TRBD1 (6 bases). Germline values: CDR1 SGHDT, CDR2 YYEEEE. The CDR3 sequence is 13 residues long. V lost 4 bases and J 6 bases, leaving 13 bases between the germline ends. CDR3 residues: CASSLGGTAEAFF. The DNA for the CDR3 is TGTGCCAGCAGCCTAGGGGGTACCGCTGAAGCTTTCTTT.

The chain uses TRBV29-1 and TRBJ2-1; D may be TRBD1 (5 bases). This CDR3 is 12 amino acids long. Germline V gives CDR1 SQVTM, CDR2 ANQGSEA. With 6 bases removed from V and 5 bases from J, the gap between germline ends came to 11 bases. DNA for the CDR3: TGCAGCGTCAAGGTAGGGGACAATGAGCAGTTCTTC. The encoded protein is CSVKVGDNEQFF.

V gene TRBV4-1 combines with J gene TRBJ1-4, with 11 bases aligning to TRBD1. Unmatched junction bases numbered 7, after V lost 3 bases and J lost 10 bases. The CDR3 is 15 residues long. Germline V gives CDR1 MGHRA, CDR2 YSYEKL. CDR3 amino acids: CASSQRPGQGVKLFF. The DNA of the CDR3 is TGCGCCAGCAGCCAGCGACCGGGACAGGGGGTAAAACTGTTTTTT.

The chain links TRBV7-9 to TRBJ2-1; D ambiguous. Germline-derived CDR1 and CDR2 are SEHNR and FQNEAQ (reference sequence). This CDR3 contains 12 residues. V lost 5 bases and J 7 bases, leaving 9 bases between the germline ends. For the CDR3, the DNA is TGTGCCAGCAGCCCCCCCCGGAATGAGCAGTTCTTC. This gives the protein CASSPPRNEQFF.

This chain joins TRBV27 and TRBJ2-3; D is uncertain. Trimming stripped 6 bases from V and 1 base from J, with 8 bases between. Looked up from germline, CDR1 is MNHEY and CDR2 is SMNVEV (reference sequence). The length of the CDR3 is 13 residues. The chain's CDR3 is CASSLKRTDTQYF. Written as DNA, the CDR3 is TGTGCCAGCAGCTTGAAGCGCACAGATACGCAGTATTTT.

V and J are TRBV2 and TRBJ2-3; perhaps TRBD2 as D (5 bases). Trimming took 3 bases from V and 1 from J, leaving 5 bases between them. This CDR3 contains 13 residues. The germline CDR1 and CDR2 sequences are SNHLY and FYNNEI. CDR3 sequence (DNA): TGTGCCAGCAGTGAGGAGGGCACAGATACGCAGTATTTT. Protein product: CASSEEGTDTQYF.

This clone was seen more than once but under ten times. CDR3 DNA sequence: TGTGCCAGCAGCTTAGAAGACACGAACACTGAAGCTTTCTTT. Its translation is CASSLEDTNTEAFF. V gene TRBV7-9 combines with J gene TRBJ1-1; D unresolved. Germline CDR1 reads SEHNR; CDR2 reads FQNEAQ (reference sequence). Trimming cost V 1 base and J 1 base, with 7 bases left between them. The CDR3 is 14 residues long.

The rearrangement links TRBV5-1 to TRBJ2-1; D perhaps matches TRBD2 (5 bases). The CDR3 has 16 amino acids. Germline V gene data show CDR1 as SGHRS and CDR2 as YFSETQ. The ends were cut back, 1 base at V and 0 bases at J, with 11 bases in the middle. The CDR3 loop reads CASSLYGEPSYNEQFF. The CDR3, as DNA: TGCGCCAGCAGCTTGTACGGGGAACCCTCCTACAATGAGCAGTTCTTC.

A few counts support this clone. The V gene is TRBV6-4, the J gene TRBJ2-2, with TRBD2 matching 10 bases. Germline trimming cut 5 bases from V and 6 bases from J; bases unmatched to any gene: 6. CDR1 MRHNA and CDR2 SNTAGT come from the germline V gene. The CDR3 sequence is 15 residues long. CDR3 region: CASSTSGGAAGELFF. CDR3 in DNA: TGTGCCAGCAGTACCAGCGGGGGGGCCGCCGGGGAGCTGTTTTTT.

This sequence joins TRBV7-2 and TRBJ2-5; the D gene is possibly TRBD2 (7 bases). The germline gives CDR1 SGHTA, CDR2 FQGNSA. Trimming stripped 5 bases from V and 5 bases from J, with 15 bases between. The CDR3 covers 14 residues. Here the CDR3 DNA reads TGTGCCAGCAGCGAACCCGGGGGGCGGGAGACCCAGTACTTC. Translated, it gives CASSEPGGRETQYF. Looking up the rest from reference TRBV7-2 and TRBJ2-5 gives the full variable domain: GAGVSQSPSNKVTEKGKDVELRCDPISGHTALYWYRQSLGQGLEFLIYFQGNSAPDKSGLPSDRFSAERTGGSVSTLTIQRTQQEDSAVYLCASSEPGGRETQYFGPGTRLLVL.

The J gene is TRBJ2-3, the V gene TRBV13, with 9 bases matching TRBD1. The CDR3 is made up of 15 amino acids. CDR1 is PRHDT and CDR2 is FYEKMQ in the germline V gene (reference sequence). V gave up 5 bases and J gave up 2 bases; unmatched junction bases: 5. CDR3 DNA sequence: TGTGCCAGCAGCCCCCGGGACAGGGCCACAGATACGCAGTATTTT. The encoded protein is CASSPRDRATDTQYF.

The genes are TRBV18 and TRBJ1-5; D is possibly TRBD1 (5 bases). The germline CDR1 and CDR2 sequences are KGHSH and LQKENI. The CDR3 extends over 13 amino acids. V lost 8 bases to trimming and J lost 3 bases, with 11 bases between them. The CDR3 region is CASADSPNQPQHF. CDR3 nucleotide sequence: TGTGCCAGCGCAGACAGCCCCAATCAGCCCCAGCATTTT. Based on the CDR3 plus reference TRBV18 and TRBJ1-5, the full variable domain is NAGVMQNPRHLVRRRGQEARLRCSPMKGHSHVYWYRQLPEEGLKFMVYLQKENIIDESGMPKERFSAEFPKEGPSILRIQQVVRGDSAAYFCASADSPNQPQHFGDGTRLSIL.

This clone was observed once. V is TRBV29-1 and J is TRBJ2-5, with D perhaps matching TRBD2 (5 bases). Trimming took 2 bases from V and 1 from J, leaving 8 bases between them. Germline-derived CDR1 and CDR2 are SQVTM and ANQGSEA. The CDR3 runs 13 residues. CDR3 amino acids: CSVERGFQETQYF. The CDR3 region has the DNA TGCAGCGTTGAAAGAGGGTTCCAAGAGACCCAGTACTTC.